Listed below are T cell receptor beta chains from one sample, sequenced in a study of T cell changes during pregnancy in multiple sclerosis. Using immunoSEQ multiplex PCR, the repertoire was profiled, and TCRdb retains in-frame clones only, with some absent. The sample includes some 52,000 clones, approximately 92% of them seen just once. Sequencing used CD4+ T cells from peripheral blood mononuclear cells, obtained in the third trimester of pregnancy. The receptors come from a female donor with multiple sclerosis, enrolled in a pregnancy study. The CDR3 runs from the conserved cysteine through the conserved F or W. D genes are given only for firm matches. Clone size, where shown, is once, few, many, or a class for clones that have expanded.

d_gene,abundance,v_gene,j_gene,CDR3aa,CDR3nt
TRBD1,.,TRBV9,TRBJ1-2,CASSVDRTGGAENYGYTF,TGTGCCAGCAGCGTAGATCGGACAGGGGGCGCAGAAAATTATGGCTACACCTTC
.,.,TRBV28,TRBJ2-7,CASSARYEQYF,TGTGCCAGCTCTGCTAGGTACGAGCAGTACTTC
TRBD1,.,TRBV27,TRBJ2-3,CASSYRGLGTDTQYF,TGTGCCAGCAGTTACAGGGGGCTTGGCACAGATACGCAGTATTTT
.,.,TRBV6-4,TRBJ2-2,CASRASIAHTGELFF,TGTGCCAGCAGAGCCAGTATAGCGCACACCGGGGAGCTGTTTTTT
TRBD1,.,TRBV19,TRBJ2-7,CASSSGQGESEQYF,TGTGCCAGTAGTTCCGGACAGGGGGAGAGCGAGCAGTACTTC
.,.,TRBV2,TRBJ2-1,CASRGGGYNEQFF,TGTGCCAGCAGGGGTGGGGGGTACAATGAGCAGTTCTTC
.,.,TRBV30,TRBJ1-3,CAWSRGTPSGNTIYF,TGTGCCTGGAGTAGAGGGACTCCCTCTGGAAACACCATATATTTT
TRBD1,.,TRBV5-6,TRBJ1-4,CASSYWTGRGEKLFF,TGTGCCAGCAGCTATTGGACAGGGAGGGGAGAAAAACTGTTTTTT
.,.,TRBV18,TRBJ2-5,CASSPYAQQETQYF,TGTGCCAGCTCACCATACGCTCAGCAAGAGACCCAGTACTTC
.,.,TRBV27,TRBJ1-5,CASSFPGQPQHF,TGTGCCAGCAGTTTCCCCGGGCAGCCCCAGCATTTT
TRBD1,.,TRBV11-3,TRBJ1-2,CASSHRGKRGGYTF,TGTGCCAGCAGCCACAGGGGTAAAAGGGGTGGCTACACCTTC
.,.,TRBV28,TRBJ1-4,CASSPAWREEKLFF,TGTGCCAGCAGTCCTGCCTGGAGGGAGGAAAAACTGTTTTTT
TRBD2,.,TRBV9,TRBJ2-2,CASSVGTSSTGELFF,TGTGCCAGCAGCGTAGGGACTAGCTCGACCGGGGAGCTGTTTTTT
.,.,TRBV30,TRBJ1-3,CAWSVQVSGNTIYF,TGTGCCTGGAGTGTACAGGTCTCTGGAAACACCATATATTTT
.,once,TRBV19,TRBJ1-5,CASSFRQTGSNQPQHF,TGTGCCAGTAGCTTCAGACAGACTGGGAGCAATCAGCCCCAGCATTTT
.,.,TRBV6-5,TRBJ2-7,CASSVLGLPYEQYF,TGTGCCAGCAGTGTTCTTGGCCTCCCCTACGAGCAGTACTTC
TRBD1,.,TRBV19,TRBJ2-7,CASSTGQGAYEQYF,TGTGCCAGTAGTACTGGCCAGGGGGCCTACGAGCAGTACTTC
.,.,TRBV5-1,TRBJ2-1,CASSLEGGRRNEQFF,TGCGCCAGCAGCTTGGAGGGGGGGCGAAGGAATGAGCAGTTCTTC
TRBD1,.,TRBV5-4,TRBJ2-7,CASSLGTGILYEQYF,TGTGCCAGCAGCTTGGGGACAGGGATTCTCTACGAGCAGTACTTC
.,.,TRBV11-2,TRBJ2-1,CASSLDHTPTGSEQFF,TGTGCCAGCAGCTTAGATCATACCCCTACGGGAAGTGAGCAGTTCTTC
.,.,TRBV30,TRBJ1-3,CAWKDRSSGNTIYF,TGTGCCTGGAAGGACAGAAGCTCTGGAAACACCATATATTTT
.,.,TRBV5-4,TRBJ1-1,CASSLPPGGRSEAFF,TGTGCCAGCAGCCTCCCCCCGGGGGGACGTTCTGAAGCTTTCTTT
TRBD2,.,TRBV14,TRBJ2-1,CASSQPGTSANNEQFF,TGTGCCAGCAGCCAACCTGGGACTAGCGCGAACAATGAGCAGTTCTTC
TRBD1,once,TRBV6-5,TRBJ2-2,CASRPGQGIPGELFF,TGTGCCAGCAGACCGGGACAGGGGATCCCCGGGGAGCTGTTTTTT
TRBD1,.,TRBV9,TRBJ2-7,CASSAGTVSYEQYF,TGTGCCAGCAGCGCAGGGACAGTCTCCTACGAGCAGTACTTC
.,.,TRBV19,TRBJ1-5,CASSPGHTNQPQHF,TGTGCCAGTAGTCCAGGGCACACCAATCAGCCCCAGCATTTT
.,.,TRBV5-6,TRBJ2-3,CASSLSGLSTDTQYF,TGTGCCAGCAGCTTGTCAGGGCTTAGCACAGATACGCAGTATTTT
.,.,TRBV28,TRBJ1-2,CASSLRQSNYGYTF,TGTGCCAGCAGTTTAAGACAGTCTAACTATGGCTACACCTTC